The 30 T cell receptor beta chains below all came from one sample that was sequenced in a study of T cells in Graves' hyperthyroidism and ophthalmopathy (dated by TCRdb to about 2019). Library creation used multiplex PCR. This sample was sequenced with an Illumina HiSeq 2000. TCR beta CDR3 regions were amplified from RNA transcripts. For the first round of RT-PCR on the TCR CDR3, the HTBI primer set was used together with the Qiagen OneStep RT-PCR kit. TCRdb reworked the public reads: Q25 trimming with fastp, MiXCR clone assembly, productive beta chains retained. Every distinct CDR3 protein forms one entry, paired with its most common genes and DNA. This sample comprises fewer than 550,000 distinct CDR3 sequences, approximately 25% of them detected only once. Roughly 10% of the sample rests with the top ten. The sample was blood. These receptors all come from a woman aged 30 to 39 with Graves' ophthalmopathy.

This clonotype was found a few times. A much larger clone is a single base away; this may be a read error. This CDR3 reads CASNWAGTGVYEQYF. In DNA, the CDR3 is TGTGCCAGCAATTGGGCTGGGACGGGCGTCTACGAGCAGTACTTC. This chain links TRBV28 with TRBJ2-7; D could derive from TRBD1 or TRBD2 (5 bases each). The CDR3 loop spans 15 amino acids. Germline V CDR1 and CDR2: MDHEN, SYDVKM. Trimming took 7 bases from V and 3 from J, leaving 19 bases between them.

The CDR3: CASSLGTAGETQYF. The CDR3 coding sequence is TGTGCCAGCAGCTTAGGGACTGCCGGAGAGACCCAGTACTTC. The rearrangement joins TRBV7-9 to TRBJ2-5, with TRBD2 as a possible D gene (5 bases). Trimming removed 1 base from V and 4 bases from J, with 10 bases in between. CDR1 is SEHNR and CDR2 is FQNEAQ in the germline V gene (reference sequence). The CDR3 sequence is 14 residues long.

This clonotype was detected many times. Just one base apart from a much larger clone, this may be a read error. V is TRBV6-9 and J is TRBJ2-5; D is uncertain. The germline CDR1 and CDR2 sequences are MNHGY and SVAAGI. The CDR3 totals 14 residues. The V and J ends lost 5 bases and 7 bases respectively, with 17 bases between them. The CDR3 here is CASSPLTRVGTQYF. The CDR3 region has the DNA TGTGCCAGCAGTCCACTCACAAGAGTAGGGACCCAGTACTTC.

This clonotype was found a few times. The chain couples TRBV11-2 to TRBJ2-7; no clear D gene. Germline V gene lookup returns CDR1 SGHAT and CDR2 FQNNGV. Trimming took 4 bases from V and 0 from J, leaving 7 bases between them. The CDR3 has 13 amino acids. CDR3 in DNA: TGTGCCAGCAGCTGGGGTACCTCCTACGAGCAGTACTTC. This encodes CASSWGTSYEQYF.

The gene calls are TRBV20-1 and TRBJ1-1, with D unclear. Looked up from germline, CDR1 is DFQATT and CDR2 is SNEGSKA (reference sequence). The CDR3 totals 13 residues. V was shortened by 5 bases and J by 1 base, with 11 bases between the two germline ends. CDR3 amino acids: CSASGFENTEAFF. In DNA, the CDR3 is TGCAGTGCTTCAGGATTTGAGAACACTGAAGCTTTCTTT.

The chain links TRBV2 to TRBJ1-2; 7 bases are a match to TRBD1. With 4 bases clipped from V and 6 bases from J, the junction kept 8 bases outside the gene matches. This CDR3 contains 14 residues. Germline-derived CDR1 and CDR2 are SNHLY and FYNNEI. The DNA for the CDR3 is TGTGCCAGCAGTGCACAGGGGCAAGGCGATGGCTACACCTTC. It yields the protein CASSAQGQGDGYTF.

This clonotype was found many times. CDR3 in DNA: TGTGCCAGCAGTGATCCCTGGACTAGCGGGGAAGAGACCCAGTACTTC. It specifies CASSDPWTSGEETQYF. J is TRBJ2-5 and V is TRBV6-1; the match to TRBD2 covers 12 bases. V trimming: 3 bases; J trimming: 3 bases; junction bases outside the gene matches: 5. The CDR3 loop spans 16 amino acids. From germline, CDR1 is MNHNS and CDR2 SASEGT.

The gene calls are TRBV27 and TRBJ2-7; 9 nucleotides agree with TRBD2. J lost 5 bases, V lost 4 bases, and 15 bases had no gene match. This CDR3 has 17 amino acids. From germline, CDR1 is MNHEY and CDR2 SMNVEV (reference sequence). Here the CDR3 DNA reads TGTGCCAGCAGTTACACCGACCAGCGCGGGAGGGTCCACGAGCAGTACTTC. Amino acid sequence: CASSYTDQRGRVHEQYF.

Many counts were recorded for this clonotype. The CDR3 is CSVVEGDTTEAFF. CDR3 nucleotides: TGCAGCGTTGTGGAGGGAGATACCACTGAAGCTTTCTTT. The chain uses TRBV29-1 and TRBJ1-1; D is unclear. Germline CDR1 is SQVTM and CDR2 is ANQGSEA. The CDR3 extends over 13 amino acids. Trimming took off 4 bases at V and 4 bases at J, with 13 bases between the two ends.

This clonotype appeared many times. J is TRBJ1-3 and V is TRBV6-1; D gene unclear. V was cut by 2 bases and J by 0 bases, with 8 bases left in between. CDR1 is MNHNS, CDR2 SASEGT, per germline. This CDR3 has 15 amino acids. CDR3 sequence: CASSEQESSGNTIYF. The CDR3 nucleotides read TGTGCCAGCAGTGAACAAGAAAGCTCTGGAAACACCATATATTTT.

This clonotype was counted many times. The chain combines TRBV29-1 with TRBJ2-7; D remains unclear. There are 12 residues in the CDR3. Trimming cost V 5 bases and J 1 base, with 9 bases left between them. Germline V gene lookup returns CDR1 SQVTM and CDR2 ANQGSEA. CDR3 sequence (DNA): TGCAGCGTTCGGGTACAATCCTACGAGCAGTACTTC. The encoded protein is CSVRVQSYEQYF.

In its sample, this clonotype was seen many times. The chain has TRBV12-3 or TRBV12-4 and TRBJ2-3; 7 bases agree with TRBD2. The CDR3 has 16 residues. Losses at the gene ends were 3 bases for V and 5 bases for J; bases not matched to a gene: 11. Written as DNA, the CDR3 is TGTGCCAGCAGTTTTTCTGGGACTATCTCCTTAGATACGCAGTATTTT. Encoded protein: CASSFSGTISLDTQYF.

The chain joins TRBV20-1 to TRBJ1-1; D is ambiguous. Deletions cut 6 bases from V and 1 base from J, with 9 bases between. The CDR3 totals 12 residues. In germline, CDR1 is DFQATT, CDR2 SNEGSKA (reference sequence). The CDR3: CSARFPNTEAFF. Written as DNA, the CDR3 is TGCAGTGCGCGCTTTCCGAACACTGAAGCTTTCTTT.

The genes are TRBV11-2 and TRBJ2-5; 8 bases are shared with TRBD2. The CDR3 runs 16 residues. Germline V lookup: CDR1 SGHAT, CDR2 FQNNGV. V was clipped by 6 bases and J by 6 bases; unmatched bases: 15. The CDR3 sequence is CASSYRLAGPQKTQYF. For the CDR3, the DNA is TGTGCCAGCAGTTACCGGCTAGCGGGCCCTCAAAAGACCCAGTACTTC.

This clonotype was counted at least ten times. The CDR3 nucleotides read TGTGCCAGCAGTCCGCTGTGGGCCACTGAAGCTTTCTTT. This gives the protein CASSPLWATEAFF. The chain uses TRBV12-3 or TRBV12-4 and TRBJ1-1; D is uncertain. The germline V and J ends were trimmed by 5 bases and 4 bases, with 11 bases remaining between them. The CDR3 is made up of 13 amino acids.

This clonotype appeared many times. The J gene is TRBJ1-2, the V gene TRBV12-3 or TRBV12-4; D gene ambiguous. This CDR3 region has 13 residues. Trimming left V 4 bases short and J 8 bases short, with 14 bases between. CDR3 coding DNA: TGTGCCAGCAGTTCTCAGAGGTTGGGAGGCTACACCTTC. Protein: CASSSQRLGGYTF.

This clonotype has ten or more counts. This sequence joins TRBV4-1 and TRBJ2-7; TRBD2 might be the D (5 bases). The ends were cut back, 0 bases at V and 3 bases at J, with 12 bases in the middle. The CDR3 loop spans 15 amino acids. CDR1 MGHRA and CDR2 YSYEKL come from the germline V gene. The CDR3, as DNA: TGCGCCAGCAGCCAAGAAGGACGGGGATTCTACGAGCAGTACTTC. Encoded protein: CASSQEGRGFYEQYF.

Turning to this clonotype: The junction departs from the called germline gene at one end, perhaps through a read error. The rearrangement joins TRBV29-1 to TRBJ1-5; D remains ambiguous. CDR1 and CDR2 (germline): SQVTM, ANQGSEA. There are 15 residues in the CDR3. The CDR3 loop reads CSITALMPSYQPQHF. CDR3 in DNA: TGCAGCATAACGGCCTTGATGCCAAGCTATCAGCCTCAGCATTTT. Variable domain in full (rest from reference TRBV29-1 and TRBJ1-5): SAVISQKPSRDICQRGTSLTIQCQVDSQVTMMFWYRQQPGQSLTLIATANQGSEATYESGFVIDKFPISRPNLTFSTLTVSNMSPEDSSIYLCSITALMPSYQPQHFGDGTRLSIL.

This rearrangement joins TRBV6-1 to TRBJ1-3; no definite D call. This CDR3 contains 15 residues. Looked up from germline, CDR1 is MNHNS and CDR2 is SASEGT. V gave up 5 bases and J gave up 0 bases, with 11 bases separating them. Here the CDR3 reads CASSKRTVSGNTIYF. The CDR3 DNA sequence: TGTGCCAGCAGTAAAAGGACGGTCTCTGGAAACACCATATATTTT.

This clonotype was counted a few times. The chain links TRBV6-5 to TRBJ1-6; D not certain. With 0 bases removed from V and 11 bases from J, the gap between germline ends came to 14 bases. Germline assignment: CDR1 MNHEY and CDR2 SVGAGI. The length of the CDR3 is 15 residues. The CDR3 protein is CASSYSDGSAAPLHF. CDR3 bases: TGTGCCAGCAGTTACTCTGACGGTTCGGCGGCACCCCTCCACTTT.

Ten or more counts support this clonotype. The V call is TRBV4-1, the J call TRBJ1-5; 8 bases are a match to TRBD1. The junction had 5 bases not matched to a gene; V was cut back by 1 base and J by 6 bases. This CDR3 spans 15 amino acids. From germline, CDR1 is MGHRA and CDR2 YSYEKL. The DNA for the CDR3 is TGCGCCAGCAGCCAAGTCCAGGGGGCTGGTCAGCCCCAGCATTTT. It translates to CASSQVQGAGQPQHF.

This chain connects TRBV2 to TRBJ1-5; 12 bases line up with TRBD1. Unmatched junction bases numbered 7, after V lost 7 bases and J lost 0 bases. Per the germline V gene, CDR1 is SNHLY and CDR2 is FYNNEI. The CDR3 has 17 amino acids. The CDR3 DNA is TGTGCCAGCACGAGGGACAGGGGGCCATATAGCAATCAGCCCCAGCATTTT. Protein sequence: CASTRDRGPYSNQPQHF.

This clonotype was seen only a few times. This chain uses TRBV27 with TRBJ2-5; 8 bases match TRBD2. The V segment lost 8 bases and the J segment 4 bases; nucleotides outside the gene matches: 9. CDR1 is MNHEY, CDR2 SMNVEV, per germline (reference sequence). The CDR3 has 14 amino acids. The CDR3 coding sequence is TGTGCCAGCCGCCGGGAGGCGGGAGGAGAGACCCAGTACTTC. Protein sequence: CASRREAGGETQYF.

The chain couples TRBV7-9 to TRBJ1-1; D unresolved. The V gene's germline CDR1 is SEHNR and CDR2 FQNEAQ (reference sequence). The CDR3 loop spans 14 amino acids. Trimming left V 2 bases short and J 4 bases short, with 11 bases between. CDR3 sequence: CASSLIASGTEAFF. CDR3 coding DNA: TGTGCCAGCAGCTTAATTGCGAGTGGCACTGAAGCTTTCTTT.

The genes are TRBV30 and TRBJ2-5; tentatively, D is TRBD2 (7 bases). The CDR3 totals 11 residues. The V and J ends lost 3 bases and 7 bases respectively, with 9 bases between them. Looked up from germline, CDR1 is GTSNPN and CDR2 is SVGIG (reference sequence). CDR3 bases: TGTGCCTGGAGGGGAGGGGGGACCCAGTACTTC. It encodes CAWRGGGTQYF.

This clonotype occurred many times. V usage is TRBV6-2 or TRBV6-3 and J usage is TRBJ1-5; no firm D call. The CDR3 is 14 residues long. Germline V lookup: CDR1 MNHEY, CDR2 SVGEGT. Trimming stripped 6 bases from V and 1 base from J, with 10 bases between. Written as DNA, the CDR3 is TGTGCCAGCAGGGCTCATTTAAGCAATCAGCCCCAGCATTTT. Protein product: CASRAHLSNQPQHF.

The chain couples TRBV7-2 to TRBJ2-7, with D possibly matching TRBD1 (5 bases). V lost 4 bases and J 3 bases, leaving 10 bases between the germline ends. The CDR3 runs to 13 residues. From germline, CDR1 is SGHTA and CDR2 FQGNSA. CDR3: CASSSSQGYEQYF. CDR3 DNA sequence: TGTGCCAGCAGCTCCTCTCAGGGCTACGAGCAGTACTTC. Together with reference TRBV7-2 and TRBJ2-7, the CDR3 gives the full variable domain: GAGVSQSPSNKVTEKGKDVELRCDPISGHTALYWYRQSLGQGLEFLIYFQGNSAPDKSGLPSDRFSAERTGGSVSTLTIQRTQQEDSAVYLCASSSSQGYEQYFGPGTRLTVT.

This clonotype came up many times. The chain joins TRBV20-1 to TRBJ1-5; 7 bases line up with TRBD1. The germline gives CDR1 DFQATT, CDR2 SNEGSKA (reference sequence). The junction had 4 bases not matched to a gene; V was cut back by 4 bases and J by 4 bases. CDR3 length: 13 amino acids. The chain's CDR3 is CSAIGQVNQPQHF. For the CDR3, the DNA is TGCAGTGCTATCGGACAGGTGAATCAGCCCCAGCATTTT.

In its sample, this clonotype was seen many times. The V call is TRBV6-5, the J call TRBJ1-5; unclear D gene. This CDR3 has 13 amino acids. V shed 11 bases and J shed 3 bases, with 14 bases lying between them. Looked up from germline, CDR1 is MNHEY and CDR2 is SVGAGI. The CDR3 sequence is CAGFAGLNQPQHF. CDR3 nucleotides: TGTGCCGGTTTCGCAGGTCTCAATCAGCCCCAGCATTTT.

This clonotype was detected ten times or more. This sequence joins TRBV12-3 or TRBV12-4 and TRBJ1-1, with a tentative D call TRBD1 (5 bases). The CDR3 consists of 13 residues. V lost 4 bases and J 5 bases, leaving 11 bases between the germline ends. The CDR3 protein is CASSSGLGTEAFF. CDR3 DNA sequence: TGTGCCAGCAGTTCAGGGTTGGGAACTGAAGCTTTCTTT.